The clone carrying this T cell receptor (beta chain) has more than one count but fewer than ten. These data are taken from a study of T cells in tumors after PD-1 blockade. Overall study context: Treatment was either pembrolizumab 200 mg every 3 weeks or cemiplimab 350 mg every 2 weeks.

Here immunoSEQ multiplex PCR was the method, and the copy in TCRdb shows in-frame clones only, minus some. Of about 59,000 clones listed, around four fifths are singletons. V gave up 0 bases and J gave up 12 bases, with 9 bases separating them. CDR1 SGHDN and CDR2 FVKESK come from the germline V gene. This CDR3 is built from 13 residues. The sample in question was PBMCs, obtained before anti-PD-1 treatment. The TCR comes from a human donor with basal cell carcinoma. The chain recombines TRBV14 with TRBJ1-6; the D is unclear. The DNA for the CDR3 is TGTGCCAGCAGCCAAGATAGCGGGTTACCCCTCCACTTT. The encoded protein is CASSQDSGLPLHF.